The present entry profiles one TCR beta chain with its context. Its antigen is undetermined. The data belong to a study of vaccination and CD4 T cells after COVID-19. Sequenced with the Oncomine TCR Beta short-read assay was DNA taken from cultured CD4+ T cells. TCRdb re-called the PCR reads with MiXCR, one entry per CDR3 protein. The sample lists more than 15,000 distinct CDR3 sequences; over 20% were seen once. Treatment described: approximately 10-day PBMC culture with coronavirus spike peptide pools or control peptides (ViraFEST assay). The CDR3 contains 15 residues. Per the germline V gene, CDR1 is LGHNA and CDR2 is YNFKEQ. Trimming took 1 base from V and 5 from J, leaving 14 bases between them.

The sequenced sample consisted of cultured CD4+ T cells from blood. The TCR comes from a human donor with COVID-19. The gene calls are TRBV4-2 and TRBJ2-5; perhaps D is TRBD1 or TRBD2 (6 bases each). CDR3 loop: CASSQGGRGEETQYF. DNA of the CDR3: TGTGCCAGCAGCCAAGGGGGGCGGGGTGAGGAGACCCAGTACTTC.